One sample yielded the 25 T cell receptor beta chains listed below, sequenced in a study of shared clonotypes between healthy human individuals. Clones were read by immunoSEQ multiplex PCR, and TCRdb kept only the in-frame ones, dropping some. Counted here are fewer than 800,000 clones, about 91% occurring once; the ten biggest clones make up about a quarter. Naive CD8 cells lacked CD45RO, underwent positive selection for CCR7 and left out terminally differentiated effector memory CD45RA+ cells. Sequences were obtained from naive CD8+ T cells sorted from blood. These TCRs come from a man aged 25-45 years in good health.

The chain joins TRBV7-8 to TRBJ2-3; 16 positions match TRBD2. Per the germline V gene, CDR1 is SGHVS and CDR2 is FQNEAQ. V was pared by 4 bases and J by 4 bases, with 17 bases of the junction left unmatched. This CDR3 comprises 21 residues. In DNA form, the CDR3 reads TGTGCCAGCAGCTCGACAGGGGGCCCGGGACTAGCGGGAGGGTCCCCAGATACGCAGTATTTT. Translated: CASSSTGGPGLAGGSPDTQYF.

The chain has TRBV4-1 and TRBJ2-5; 9 bases fit TRBD2. Looked up from germline, CDR1 is MGHRA and CDR2 is YSYEKL. J gave up 1 base and V 4 bases, and 4 bases lay outside the gene matches. The CDR3 totals 15 residues. CDR3 protein: CASSPLLAGQETQYF. In nucleotides, the CDR3 is TGCGCCAGCAGCCCTCTACTAGCGGGCCAAGAGACCCAGTACTTC.

The chain couples TRBV5-5 to TRBJ1-5; D gene uncertain. The germline V and J ends were trimmed by 0 bases and 0 bases, with 7 bases remaining between them. The CDR3 covers 15 residues. Germline CDR1 reads SGHKS; CDR2 reads YYEKEE (reference sequence). As DNA, the CDR3 is TGTGCCAGCAGCTTGGAGGCACATAGCAATCAGCCCCAGCATTTT. It encodes CASSLEAHSNQPQHF.

The V call is TRBV5-4, the J call TRBJ2-1; 9 bases match TRBD2. The CDR3 totals 18 residues. Losses at the gene ends were 0 bases for V and 4 bases for J; bases not matched to a gene: 11. Germline V CDR1 and CDR2: SGHNT, YYREEE (reference sequence). The CDR3 reads CASSLGLAGLSEYNEQFF. DNA of the CDR3: TGTGCCAGCAGCTTGGGTCTAGCGGGACTTAGTGAATACAATGAGCAGTTCTTC.

The chain has TRBV14 and TRBJ2-7; 13 nucleotides match TRBD2. The V gene's germline CDR1 is SGHDN and CDR2 FVKESK. CDR3 length equals 15 residues. The trim removed 4 bases at V and 2 bases at J, leaving 2 bases unmatched. CDR3 region: CASSLGLAGAYEQYF. The CDR3 region has the DNA TGTGCCAGCAGCCTCGGACTAGCGGGGGCCTACGAGCAGTACTTC.

The chain is built from TRBV20-1 and TRBJ2-1, with D possibly being TRBD1 (5 bases). This CDR3 spans 9 amino acids. Germline CDR1 and CDR2: DFQATT and SNEGSKA (reference sequence). The V end was cut by 3 bases, the J end by 15 bases, with 9 bases between. This CDR3 reads CSASFRGFF. In DNA, the CDR3 is TGCAGTGCTAGCTTTAGGGGGTTCTTC.

The chain is built from TRBV28 and TRBJ2-2; D is uncertain. From germline, CDR1 is MDHEN and CDR2 SYDVKM. V was pared by 3 bases and J by 5 bases, with 4 bases between. CDR3 length: 12 residues. The CDR3 nucleotides read TGTGCCAGCAGTTTTGAAACCGGGGAGCTGTTTTTT. Protein sequence: CASSFETGELFF. The complete variable domain, with remaining parts taken from reference TRBV28 and TRBJ2-2, reads DVKVTQSSRYLVKRTGEKVFLECVQDMDHENMFWYRQDPGLGLRLIYFSYDVKMKEKGDIPEGYSVSREKKERFSLILESASTNQTSMYLCASSFETGELFFGEGSRLTVL.

The chain employs TRBV25-1 and TRBJ2-1; possibly TRBD2 for D (5 bases). In germline, CDR1 is MGHDK, CDR2 SYGVNS. There are 14 residues in the CDR3. Trimming cost V 0 bases and J 6 bases, with 9 bases left between them. The CDR3 DNA is TGTGCCAGCAGTGAATACGAGGGCTCCAATGAGCAGTTCTTC. Translation: CASSEYEGSNEQFF.

The chain couples TRBV7-9 to TRBJ2-3; 10 nucleotides match TRBD2. Germline loops: CDR1 SEHNR, CDR2 FQNEAQ (reference sequence). This CDR3 is 19 amino acids long. V lost 2 bases to trimming and J lost 2 bases; unmatched junction nucleotides: 13. The CDR3 DNA reads as TGTGCCAGCAGCTTAAGCGGCGGACTAGCGGAAAAGAACACAGATACGCAGTATTTT. Protein: CASSLSGGLAEKNTDTQYF.

The chain carries TRBV28 and TRBJ2-7; D is possibly TRBD1 (6 bases). Trimming shortened V by 2 bases and J by 0 bases, and 17 bases separated the two germline ends. The length of the CDR3 is 17 residues. The germline CDR1 and CDR2 sequences are MDHEN and SYDVKM. The DNA for the CDR3 is TGTGCCAGCAGTTTAGTCCCTTACAGGGTTAGCTCCTACGAGCAGTACTTC. Translated: CASSLVPYRVSSYEQYF.

V is TRBV28 and J is TRBJ2-7, with TRBD2 matching over 13 bases. CDR1 is MDHEN, CDR2 SYDVKM, per germline. Germline trimming cut 6 bases from V and 2 bases from J; bases unmatched to any gene: 4. This CDR3 comprises 15 residues. The CDR3 region is CASSQGLAGPYEQYF. In DNA, the CDR3 is TGTGCCAGCAGCCAGGGACTAGCGGGACCCTACGAGCAGTACTTC.

J is TRBJ1-4 and V is TRBV9; 7 nucleotides align to TRBD1. The CDR3 consists of 15 residues. CDR1 is SGDLS, CDR2 YYNGEE, per germline. J lost 6 bases, V lost 0 bases, and 5 bases had no gene match. The CDR3: CASSVDGQAYEKLFF. CDR3 sequence (DNA): TGTGCCAGCAGCGTAGATGGACAGGCCTATGAAAAACTGTTTTTT. Filled out from reference TRBV9 and TRBJ1-4, the complete variable domain reads DSGVTQTPKHLITATGQRVTLRCSPRSGDLSVYWYQQSLDQGLQFLIQYYNGEERAKGNILERFSAQQFPDLHSELNLSSLELGDSALYFCASSVDGQAYEKLFFGSGTQLSVL.

The chain links TRBV27 to TRBJ2-1; TRBD2 matches 8 bases. Germline CDR1 and CDR2: MNHEY and SMNVEV (reference sequence). V lost 4 bases to trimming and J lost 0 bases; unmatched junction nucleotides: 5. The CDR3 is 16 residues long. This chain's CDR3 is CASSSSAGGSYNEQFF. CDR3 sequence (DNA): TGTGCCAGCAGTTCGAGCGCGGGAGGCTCCTACAATGAGCAGTTCTTC.

This clone was seen only a few times. The chain carries TRBV10-3 and TRBJ2-7; TRBD2 matches 11 bases. Germline-derived CDR1 and CDR2 are ENHRY and SYGVKD. The trim removed 8 bases at V and 6 bases at J, leaving 12 bases unmatched. This CDR3 has 15 residues. As DNA, the CDR3 is TGTGCCATCGCACCGGGACTAGCGGCTTCCGGCGAGCAGTACTTC. The encoded protein is CAIAPGLAASGEQYF.

V gene TRBV6-4 combines with J gene TRBJ2-7; 8 nucleotides match TRBD2. J lost 5 bases, V lost 3 bases, and 9 bases had no gene match. Germline CDR1 is MRHNA and CDR2 is SNTAGT. This CDR3 is built from 15 residues. DNA for the CDR3: TGTGCCAGCAGTGAAGAAGCGGGAGCCCCCCACGAGCAGTACTTC. Protein: CASSEEAGAPHEQYF.

As concerns this clone: Within the sample, other DNA sequences also encode this same CDR3. The V and J genes are TRBV9 and TRBJ2-3; D uncertain. Germline V gives CDR1 SGDLS, CDR2 YYNGEE. The CDR3 contains 12 residues. V gave up 3 bases and J gave up 5 bases, with 7 bases separating them. The CDR3 region has the DNA TGTGCCAGCAGCGCCCGCGGAGATACGCAGTATTTT. The encoded protein is CASSARGDTQYF.

J is TRBJ2-5 and V is TRBV11-2; D remains ambiguous. The CDR3 consists of 13 residues. Trimming stripped 7 bases from V and 0 bases from J, with 9 bases between. CDR1 is SGHAT and CDR2 is FQNNGV in the germline V gene. The CDR3 region has the DNA TGTGCCAGCACCACGGACGACCAAGAGACCCAGTACTTC. Amino acids: CASTTDDQETQYF. The full variable domain, in which reference TRBV11-2 and TRBJ2-5 provide the parts outside the CDR3, is EAGVAQSPRYKIIEKRQSVAFWCNPISGHATLYWYQQILGQGPKLLIQFQNNGVVDDSQLPKDRFSAERLKGVDSTLKIQPAKLEDSAVYLCASTTDDQETQYFGPGTRLLVL.

The J gene is TRBJ2-4, the V gene TRBV7-9; D not certain. Germline CDR1 reads SEHNR; CDR2 reads FQNEAQ (reference sequence). The CDR3 totals 11 residues. V lost 5 bases and J lost 8, with 7 bases in between. The CDR3 nucleotides are TGTGCCAGCAGCCCCCTAGACATTCAGTACTTC. Its protein product is CASSPLDIQYF.

V is TRBV7-9 and J is TRBJ2-1, with a weak D call TRBD1 (5 bases). Germline V gene data show CDR1 as SEHNR and CDR2 as FQNEAQ (reference sequence). This CDR3 comprises 15 residues. Trimming removed 1 base at V and 5 bases at J, with 12 bases between. The CDR3 sequence: CASSLGGFTHNEQFF. Here the CDR3 DNA reads TGTGCCAGCAGCTTAGGGGGCTTCACACACAATGAGCAGTTCTTC.

V and J are TRBV28 and TRBJ1-4, with D tentatively TRBD1 (5 bases). The V end was cut by 2 bases, the J end by 5 bases, with 15 bases between. The CDR3 contains 16 residues. Germline-derived CDR1 and CDR2 are MDHEN and SYDVKM. As DNA, the CDR3 is TGTGCCAGCAGTTTAAGATCTTGGCGGGGGAATGAAAAACTGTTTTTT. Amino acids: CASSLRSWRGNEKLFF.

The J gene is TRBJ2-1, the V gene TRBV9; TRBD2 might be the D (5 bases). The germline CDR1 and CDR2 sequences are SGDLS and YYNGEE. This CDR3 comprises 16 residues. V shed 0 bases and J shed 1 base, with 11 bases lying between them. This CDR3 is CASSVGWERSYNEQFF. Written as DNA, the CDR3 is TGTGCCAGCAGCGTAGGGTGGGAGAGGTCCTACAATGAGCAGTTCTTC.

V gene TRBV7-7 combines with J gene TRBJ2-2, with 10 bases aligning to TRBD2. The CDR3 extends over 17 amino acids. CDR1 and CDR2 from the germline V gene are SSHAT and FNYEAQ (reference sequence). After removal of 1 base from V and 3 bases from J, the junction contained 5 bases not matched to a gene. CDR3 DNA sequence: TGTGCCAGCAGCTTAGAAATAGCGGGAGGTCACACCGGGGAGCTGTTTTTT. Translation gives CASSLEIAGGHTGELFF.

In this sample, this clone is medium-sized. The chain combines TRBV28 with TRBJ1-1; D uncertain. The CDR3 runs to 15 residues. Germline CDR1 MDHEN, CDR2 SYDVKM. V was shortened by 2 bases and J by 0 bases, with 10 bases between the two germline ends. The CDR3 reads CASSLRQTMNTEAFF. Written as DNA, the CDR3 is TGTGCCAGCAGTTTACGCCAGACAATGAACACTGAAGCTTTCTTT.

The CDR3 nucleotides are TGTGCCAGCAGCGAGGGTCTAAGCTCCTACGAGCAGTACTTC. This codes for CASSEGLSSYEQYF. The chain is built from TRBV9 and TRBJ2-7; no firm D call. Germline loops: CDR1 SGDLS, CDR2 YYNGEE. The CDR3 spans 14 residues. The V end lost 3 bases, the J end lost 0 bases, and 10 bases lay between the germline ends.

This chain links TRBV27 with TRBJ2-1; weak D call: TRBD2 (5 bases). Germline CDR1 and CDR2: MNHEY and SMNVEV (reference sequence). V lost 4 bases and J 7 bases, leaving 14 bases between the germline ends. The CDR3 sequence is 14 residues long. The CDR3 loop is CASSSGSRRNEQFF. For the CDR3, the DNA is TGTGCCAGCAGTTCCGGGTCGAGGAGGAATGAGCAGTTCTTC.